This T cell receptor beta chain was sequenced during a study of T cells in Graves' hyperthyroidism and ophthalmopathy (dated by TCRdb to between 2018 and 2021). For the study in its entirety: Peripheral blood samples were taken at initial diagnosis, before any treatment was given. According to the paper, TCR Vbeta CDR3 sequencing was carried out on about 140 peripheral blood samples, which came from fewer than 50 ophthalmopathy, fewer than 80 hyperthyroidism and roughly 17 progressor patients. Prospective prediction of ophthalmopathy was tested in an independent validation cohort consisting of under 20 hyperthyroidism patients and some 17 patients who later progressed to ophthalmopathy. After blood sampling, hyperthyroidism patients were treated with methimazole at a starting dose of 30 mg daily, and ophthalmopathy patients were treated with high-dose intravenous methylprednisolone. For training and testing, the 100 or so patients in the discovery cohort were randomly divided in a 7:3 ratio. The study also compared thyroid tissue and blood T-cell repertoires from five or six Graves' hyperthyroidism patients. A discovery cohort of about a hundred patients, roughly 40 with Graves' ophthalmopathy and roughly 59 with stable Graves' hyperthyroidism, was used to find distinguishing TCR V-J signatures.

Summary of the overall study and its limitations: Most expanded thyroid clonotypes (frequency above 0.001) were also found in blood, which suggests that blood repertoires may mirror thyroid immune responses. A 13 V-J signature model separated ophthalmopathy from stable hyperthyroidism, with 87.88% sensitivity and 81% to 82% specificity in cross-validation and 80%/75% in testing. Sample size was not statistically predetermined, and investigators were not blinded to group allocation. In validation, progression to ophthalmopathy was predicted by the model with 70.59% sensitivity and just over 72% specificity, a median of 6.5 months before onset.

Amplification of TCR beta CDR3 regions was carried out from RNA transcripts. The TCR CDR3 was subjected to a first round of RT-PCR using the HTBI primer set and the Qiagen OneStep RT-PCR kit. The libraries were constructed in a second round of multiplex PCR and then size-selected and purified. The libraries were sequenced on an Illumina HiSeq2000 using paired-end 100 bp reads. Per the authors' processing: Raw data were processed with SOAPnuke, discarding reads with adapters, uncalled bases, mean Phred below 15, or no exact constant-primer or identifier match. COPE v1.2.5 was used to merge high-quality paired reads, and clonotypes were defined as unique nucleotide sequences. MiTCR v1.1 was used to align the clonotypes against IMGT TRBV, TRBD and TRBJ reference segments. Only V-J combinations with frequency above 0.0001, covering about 99% of repertoires, were analysed. The TCS score was defined as F50 (clonal expansion) divided by E x V (chaos), with BLOSUM62-based TCRdist calculated between CDR3 peptides within each V-J. Welch's t-statistics and random forest reduced around 550 V-J features to 10 to 15, which were used in a naive Bayes classifier (R e1071). TCRdb reanalyzed the raw reads on its own, using fastp at Q25 for trimming and MiXCR for clone calling, and kept in-frame beta chains. All rows with the same CDR3 protein become a single entry with the most common DNA and genes. These V and J calls rely on TCRdb rather than the paper's analysis. The sample table lists 600,000 or so distinct CDR3 sequences, around 13% of them with a count of one. The top ten clonotypes cover roughly an eighth of the sample.

Moderately to severely active disease, a Clinical Activity Score of at least 3, a NOSPECS grade of at least 4, and a duration under 3 months were present in ophthalmopathy patients. Exclusion was applied to patients with uncontrolled infections, other autoimmune diseases, pregnancy or lactation. Diagnoses relied on clinical symptoms, serum thyroxine and TRAb, thyroid ultrasound and orbital computed tomography. PBMCs were separated from around 9.1 ml of fresh peripheral blood using Ficoll-Paque density gradient centrifugation. Total RNA was extracted using Trizol reagent, and RNA quality was assessed on an Agilent 2100 Bioanalyzer. Spanning cysteine to phenylalanine, the CDR3 consists of 12 amino acids. Of the read, only the CDR3 DNA is kept; its 36 bases are in frame from base 1. CDR1 is given as MNHEY and CDR2 as SVGEGT, both from the germline V gene. V is reduced by 6 bases and J by 5 bases, leaving a spacing of 10 bases between them.

Comments on this clonotype: What this receptor recognizes is not known. Nothing much larger sits one base from this clone, and base qualities are not available.

This chain is built from TRBV6-2 or TRBV6-3 and TRBJ2-5; the D gene is not confidently resolved. The sequence derives from a woman between 45 and 65 years old with Graves' ophthalmopathy. The material sequenced was blood. The sequence in DNA is TGTGCCAGCAGACTACTTGGGGAGACCCAGTACTTC. This translates into CASRLLGETQYF.